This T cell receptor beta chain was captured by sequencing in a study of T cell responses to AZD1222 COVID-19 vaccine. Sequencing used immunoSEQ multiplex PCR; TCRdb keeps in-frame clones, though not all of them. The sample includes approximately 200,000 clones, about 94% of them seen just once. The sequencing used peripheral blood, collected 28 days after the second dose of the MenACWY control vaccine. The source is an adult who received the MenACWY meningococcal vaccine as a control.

CDR3 nucleotide sequence: TGTGCCAGTAGTATCAACAGGGGTGGCTCCTACGAGCAGTACTTC. Residues: CASSINRGGSYEQYF. J is TRBJ2-7 and V is TRBV19; 7 bases line up with TRBD1. This CDR3 spans 15 amino acids. V dropped 3 bases and J dropped 0; count of bases not matched to a gene: 5. Germline V CDR1 and CDR2: LNHDA, SQIVND (reference sequence). Based on the CDR3 plus reference TRBV19 and TRBJ2-7, the full variable domain is DGGITQSPKYLFRKEGQNVTLSCEQNLNHDAMYWYRQDPGQGLRLIYYSQIVNDFQKGDIAEGYSVSREKKESFPLTVTSAQKNPTAFYLCASSINRGGSYEQYFGPGTRLTVT.